These 7 T cell receptor beta chains came from one sample sequenced in a study of T-cell memory formation after mild COVID-19. TCRdb analysed the 5' RACE reads with MiXCR anew, one entry per CDR3 protein. Here the sample spans roughly 350,000 distinct CDR3 sequences, about 21% being singletons. Specimen: PBMCs or a T cell subset sorted from them (not recorded which). These receptors were taken from an adult woman who had mild COVID-19 (a few samples of this study predate the infection). Cell type and time point are not known.

The sample holds many counts of this clonotype. The chain joins TRBV27 to TRBJ1-5; tentative D call: TRBD1 (5 bases). Germline CDR1 is MNHEY and CDR2 is SMNVEV (reference sequence). CDR3 length: 16 residues. V was shortened by 5 bases and J by 0 bases, with 14 bases between the two germline ends. The CDR3 DNA reads TGTGCCAGCAGTATGGAGGGGACCCTTAGCAATCAGCCCCAGCATTTT. It encodes CASSMEGTLSNQPQHF.

V gene TRBV6-6 combines with J gene TRBJ2-7, with D maybe TRBD1 (6 bases). V dropped 0 bases and J dropped 2 bases, with 26 bases sitting between them. The CDR3 is made up of 20 amino acids. CDR1 MNHNY and CDR2 SVGAGI come from the germline V gene (reference sequence). Here the CDR3 DNA reads TGTGCCAGCAGTTACTCCCGACGCACAGGGCTGTACGAGGGTGCCTACGAGCAGTACTTC. Translated, it gives CASSYSRRTGLYEGAYEQYF.

This clonotype has more than one count but fewer than ten. The CDR3 protein is CASRPRGGARTEAFF. DNA of the CDR3: TGCGCCAGCAGACCCCGGGGGGGCGCGAGGACTGAAGCTTTCTTT. V usage is TRBV5-1 and J usage is TRBJ1-1, with D maybe TRBD1 (6 bases). There are 15 residues in the CDR3. Germline V gives CDR1 SGHRS, CDR2 YFSETQ. Trimming shortened V by 5 bases and J by 5 bases, and 19 bases separated the two germline ends.

This clonotype was recorded a few times. The rearrangement uses TRBV11-3 and TRBJ2-2; D gene ambiguous. With 5 bases removed from V and 2 bases from J, the gap between germline ends came to 15 bases. The germline V gene has CDR1 SGHNT and CDR2 YENEEA. The CDR3 spans 16 residues. CDR3 in DNA: TGTGCCAGCAGCCCCGTTTCCTGGAAAAACACCGGGGAGCTGTTTTTT. This translates into CASSPVSWKNTGELFF.

The V and J genes are TRBV6-1 and TRBJ1-2; D unclear. The CDR3 covers 13 residues. V was trimmed by 2 bases and J by 3 bases, leaving 7 bases between them. The V gene's germline CDR1 is MNHNS and CDR2 SASEGT. CDR3 sequence: CASSEHSYYGYTF. The CDR3, as DNA: TGTGCCAGCAGTGAACACAGTTACTATGGCTACACCTTC.

The chain couples TRBV20-1 to TRBJ2-7, with D hard to call. The CDR3 runs 11 residues. Trimming took off 4 bases at V and 4 bases at J, with 8 bases between the two ends. The germline V gene has CDR1 DFQATT and CDR2 SNEGSKA (reference sequence). The chain's CDR3 is CSAKRVYEQYF. Here the CDR3 DNA reads TGCAGTGCTAAAAGAGTGTACGAGCAGTACTTC.

This chain joins TRBV11-3 and TRBJ2-1; 12 nucleotides match TRBD2. CDR1 and CDR2 from the germline V gene are SGHNT and YENEEA. The CDR3 spans 18 residues. With 1 base clipped from V and 6 bases from J, the junction kept 10 bases outside the gene matches. The CDR3 is CASSLGRLAGDRPNEQFF. DNA for the CDR3: TGTGCCAGCAGCTTAGGCCGACTAGCGGGAGACCGACCCAATGAGCAGTTCTTC.